Listed below are T cell receptor beta chains from one sample, sequenced in a study of early T cells in non-severe SARS-CoV-2 infection. A single record per CDR3 protein comes from TCRdb applying MiXCR to the 5' RACE reads. Here the sample spans over 80,000 distinct CDR3 sequences, roughly 13% being singletons. The sample taken for sequencing was whole blood. The source is an adult who was a healthcare worker with PCR-confirmed SARS-CoV-2 infection or an uninfected control (not recorded which). CDR3s include the opening cysteine and the closing phenylalanine or tryptophan. The D gene is left open where the match is weak. Clone size is not always given. Where it is, it says once, few, many or a class for expanded clones.

d_call j_call v_call clone_size cdr3_nt cdr3_aa
TRBD1 TRBJ2-1 TRBV29-1 - TGCAGCGCCTCCGGGACAGGGAAACCGGATGAGCAGTTCTTC CSASGTGKPDEQFF
- TRBJ2-1 TRBV14 many TGTGCCAGCAGTCAAGTAAGGGATCATCCGGGGAATGAGCAGTTCTTC CASSQVRDHPGNEQFF
TRBD2 TRBJ2-4 TRBV10-3 few TGTGCCATCAGTGAGGCGGGGAGGGAAAACATTCAGTACTTC CAISEAGRENIQYF
- TRBJ2-7 TRBV20-1 few TGCAGTGTTGGTGGACACTCCTACGAGCAGTACTTC CSVGGHSYEQYF
TRBD2 TRBJ2-1 TRBV7-2 - TGTGCCAGCAGCCGGACTAGCGGGGGGACTAATGGTGAGCAGTTCTTC CASSRTSGGTNGEQFF
TRBD2 TRBJ2-1 TRBV7-3 many TGTGCCAGCAGCTCCCGTGGGGGGGACCAATACAATGAGCAGTTCTTC CASSSRGGDQYNEQFF
- TRBJ2-3 TRBV10-2 few TGCGCCAGCAGTGAGTTGGGTCCGGGCACAGATACGCAGTATTTT CASSELGPGTDTQYF
TRBD2 TRBJ2-3 TRBV11-2 many TGTGCCAGCAGCTTACGTACGGGGGGGCACCTTGGCACAGATACGCAGTATTTT CASSLRTGGHLGTDTQYF
- TRBJ2-7 TRBV2 few TGTGCCACCACACCCGGGGCAGGGGCCTACGAGCAGTACTTC CATTPGAGAYEQYF
- TRBJ2-7 TRBV5-6 few TGTGCCAGCAGCCCTGGCGGCGGCTCCTACGAGCAGTACTTC CASSPGGGSYEQYF
TRBD1 TRBJ2-7 TRBV28 - TGTGCTACTGACAGGGACTACGAGCAGTACTTC CATDRDYEQYF
- TRBJ1-1 TRBV14 - TGTGCCAGCAGCTTCCGGGCTGCAACCTCGAACACTGAAGCTTTCTTT CASSFRAATSNTEAFF
TRBD2 TRBJ2-1 TRBV11-1 few TGTGCCAGCAGCCAAGCGGGGGGGCCGAGCGAGCAGTTCTTC CASSQAGGPSEQFF
- TRBJ2-7 TRBV12-3/TRBV12-4 few TGTGCCAGCAGAATGGCTGTATCCTACGAGCAGTACTTC CASRMAVSYEQYF
TRBD2 TRBJ2-1 TRBV6-2/TRBV6-3 - TGTGCCAGCACCCAGGGAGGGAATGAGCAGTTCTTC CASTQGGNEQFF